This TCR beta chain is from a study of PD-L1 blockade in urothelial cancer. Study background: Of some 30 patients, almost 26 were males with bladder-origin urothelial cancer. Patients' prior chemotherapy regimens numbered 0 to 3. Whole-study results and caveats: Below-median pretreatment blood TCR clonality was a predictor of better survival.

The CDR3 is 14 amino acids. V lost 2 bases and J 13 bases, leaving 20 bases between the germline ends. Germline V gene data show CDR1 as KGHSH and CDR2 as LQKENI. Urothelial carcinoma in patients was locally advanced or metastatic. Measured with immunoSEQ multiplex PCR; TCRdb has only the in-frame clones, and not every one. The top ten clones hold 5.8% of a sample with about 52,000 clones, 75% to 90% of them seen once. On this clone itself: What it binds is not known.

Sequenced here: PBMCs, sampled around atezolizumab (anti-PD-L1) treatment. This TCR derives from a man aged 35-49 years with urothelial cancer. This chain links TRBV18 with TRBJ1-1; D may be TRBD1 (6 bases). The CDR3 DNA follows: TGTGCCAGCTCACCAGAAAGCACCGACAGGATGGATTTCTTT. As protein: CASSPESTDRMDFF.